The text below deals with one T cell receptor (beta chain). No cognate antigen has been identified for it. Base qualities are missing; no much larger clone stands one base away. This specimen belongs to a study of CD8 T cells in ankylosing spondylitis (dated by TCRdb to the late 2010s). General notes on the study: T cell receptor beta repertoires were profiled in healthy donors and ankylosing spondylitis patients so that disease-linked TCR variants could be found. Peripheral blood was sampled, and synovial fluid was additionally collected from ankylosing spondylitis patients. In total, the full study cohort was made up of 85 to 140 healthy donors and 25 ankylosing spondylitis patients.

For sequencing, an Illumina HiSeq 2500 was employed. Quantitative 5'-RACE with molecular barcodes was used to prepare TCR beta libraries. In the source study's methods: A new computational method based on a probabilistic model of VDJ rearrangement was used to identify disease-linked TCR variants. TCRdb reprocessed the public reads (quality trimming at Q25 with fastp, clone calling with MiXCR) and kept in-frame beta chains. Here each entry gathers all rows of one CDR3 protein and keeps the most common genes and DNA. The V and J calls and clone size are TCRdb's, not the authors'. The sample table holds about 400,000 distinct CDR3 sequences, of which 20% to 25% were seen once. The ten largest clones capture about 12% of the sample. Study-wide conclusions, independent of this receptor: Blood from ankylosing spondylitis patients appeared to be characterized by a TCR beta motif made up of 8 or 9 highly homologous amino acid variants. Some motif variants had previously been reported in the synovial fluid and blood of reactive arthritis patients, which suggests shared mechanisms of disease initiation. In peripheral blood, the disease-linked clones were found at relatively low frequencies and had a CD8+ phenotype. The disease-linked clones were reported to be significantly enriched in matched synovial fluid samples from ankylosing spondylitis patients.

Taken from cysteine to phenylalanine, the CDR3 has 12 residues. Just CDR3 DNA is preserved here, 36 bases in frame from base 1. Cut back by 4 bases and 5 bases, the V and J ends lie 9 bases apart. From the germline V gene, CDR1 is MGHDK and CDR2 is SYGVNS. The sequenced sample was blood, either unsorted or a sorted T cell fraction (not recorded which). This clonotype was obtained from a male donor with ankylosing spondylitis or in good health (not recorded which). The chain employs TRBV25-1 and TRBJ2-7; no D segment can be confidently identified. The CDR3 is CASSVRWHEQYF. The DNA sequence reads TGTGCCAGCAGTGTTCGATGGCACGAGCAGTACTTC.